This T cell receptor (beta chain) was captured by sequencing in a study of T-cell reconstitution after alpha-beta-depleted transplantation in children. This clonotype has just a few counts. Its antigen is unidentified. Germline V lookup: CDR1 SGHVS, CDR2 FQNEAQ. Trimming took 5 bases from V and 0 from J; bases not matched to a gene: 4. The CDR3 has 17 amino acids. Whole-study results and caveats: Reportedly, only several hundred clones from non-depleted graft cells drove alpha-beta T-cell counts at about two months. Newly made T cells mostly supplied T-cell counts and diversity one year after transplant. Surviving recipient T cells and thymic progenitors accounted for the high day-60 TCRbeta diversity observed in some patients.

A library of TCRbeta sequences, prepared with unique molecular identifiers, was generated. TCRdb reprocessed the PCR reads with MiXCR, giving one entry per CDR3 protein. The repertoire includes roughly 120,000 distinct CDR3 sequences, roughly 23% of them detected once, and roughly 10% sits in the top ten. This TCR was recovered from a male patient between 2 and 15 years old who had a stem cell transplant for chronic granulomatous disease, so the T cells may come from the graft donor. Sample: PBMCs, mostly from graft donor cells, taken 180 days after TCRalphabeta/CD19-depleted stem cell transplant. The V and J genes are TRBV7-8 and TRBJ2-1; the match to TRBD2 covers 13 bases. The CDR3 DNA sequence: TGTGCCAGCAGCCGGACTAGCGGGGGTTTCTCCTACAATGAGCAGTTCTTC. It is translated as CASSRTSGGFSYNEQFF.